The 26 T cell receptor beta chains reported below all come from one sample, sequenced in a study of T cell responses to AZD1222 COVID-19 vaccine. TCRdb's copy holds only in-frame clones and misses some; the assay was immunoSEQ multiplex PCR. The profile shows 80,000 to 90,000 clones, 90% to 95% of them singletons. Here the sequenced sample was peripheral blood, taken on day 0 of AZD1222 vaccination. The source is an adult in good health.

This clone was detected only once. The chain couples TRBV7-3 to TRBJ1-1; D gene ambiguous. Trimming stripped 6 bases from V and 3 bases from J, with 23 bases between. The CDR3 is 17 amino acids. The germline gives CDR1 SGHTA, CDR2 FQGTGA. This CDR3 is CASSIAASRLPHTEAFF. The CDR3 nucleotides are TGTGCCAGCAGTATAGCCGCTTCAAGACTACCGCACACTGAAGCTTTCTTT.

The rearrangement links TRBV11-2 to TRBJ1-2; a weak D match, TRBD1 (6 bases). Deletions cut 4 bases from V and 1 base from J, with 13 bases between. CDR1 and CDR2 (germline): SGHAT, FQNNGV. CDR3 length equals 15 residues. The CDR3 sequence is CASSSTLDSNYGYTF. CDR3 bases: TGTGCCAGCAGCTCAACCCTGGACAGTAACTATGGCTACACCTTC. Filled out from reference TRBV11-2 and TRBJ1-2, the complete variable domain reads EAGVAQSPRYKIIEKRQSVAFWCNPISGHATLYWYQQILGQGPKLLIQFQNNGVVDDSQLPKDRFSAERLKGVDSTLKIQPAKLEDSAVYLCASSSTLDSNYGYTFGSGTRLTVV.

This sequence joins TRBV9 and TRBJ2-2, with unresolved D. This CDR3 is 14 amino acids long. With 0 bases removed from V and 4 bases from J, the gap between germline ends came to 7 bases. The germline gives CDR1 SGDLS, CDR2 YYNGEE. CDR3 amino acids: CASSVALGTGELFF. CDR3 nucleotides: TGTGCCAGCAGCGTAGCTTTAGGCACCGGGGAGCTGTTTTTT.

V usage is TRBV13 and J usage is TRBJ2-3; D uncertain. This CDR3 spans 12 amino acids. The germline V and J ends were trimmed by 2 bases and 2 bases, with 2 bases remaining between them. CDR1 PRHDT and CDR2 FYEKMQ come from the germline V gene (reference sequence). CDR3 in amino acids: CASSLLTDTQYF. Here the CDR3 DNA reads TGTGCCAGCAGCTTACTCACAGATACGCAGTATTTT. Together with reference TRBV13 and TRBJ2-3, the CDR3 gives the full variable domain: AAGVIQSPRHLIKEKRETATLKCYPIPRHDTVYWYQQGPGQDPQFLISFYEKMQSDKGSIPDRFSAQQFSDYHSELNMSSLELGDSALYFCASSLLTDTQYFGPGTRLTVL.

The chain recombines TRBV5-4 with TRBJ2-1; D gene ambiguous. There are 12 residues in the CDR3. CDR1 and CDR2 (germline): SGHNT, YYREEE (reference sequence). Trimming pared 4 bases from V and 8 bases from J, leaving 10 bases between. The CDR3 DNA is TGTGCCAGCAGCCCAATAGGAGATGAGCAGTTCTTC. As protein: CASSPIGDEQFF.

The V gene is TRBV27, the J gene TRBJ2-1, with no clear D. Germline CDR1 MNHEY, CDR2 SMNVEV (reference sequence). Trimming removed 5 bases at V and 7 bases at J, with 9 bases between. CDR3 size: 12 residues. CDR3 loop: CASSHIRNEQFF. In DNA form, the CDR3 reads TGTGCCAGCAGTCACATTAGAAATGAGCAGTTCTTC.

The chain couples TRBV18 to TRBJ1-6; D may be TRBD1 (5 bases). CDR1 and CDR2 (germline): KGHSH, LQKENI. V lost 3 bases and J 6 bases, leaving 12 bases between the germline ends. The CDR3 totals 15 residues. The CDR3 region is CASSPAGPGNSPLHF. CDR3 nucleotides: TGTGCCAGCTCACCGGCAGGGCCGGGTAATTCACCCCTCCACTTT.

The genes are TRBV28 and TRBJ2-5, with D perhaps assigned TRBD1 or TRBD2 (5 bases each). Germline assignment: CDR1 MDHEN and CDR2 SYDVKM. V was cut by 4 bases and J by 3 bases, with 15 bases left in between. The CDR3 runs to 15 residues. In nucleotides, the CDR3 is TGTGCCAGCAGTTCCCCAGGACTGGACAAAGAGACCCAGTACTTC. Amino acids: CASSSPGLDKETQYF.

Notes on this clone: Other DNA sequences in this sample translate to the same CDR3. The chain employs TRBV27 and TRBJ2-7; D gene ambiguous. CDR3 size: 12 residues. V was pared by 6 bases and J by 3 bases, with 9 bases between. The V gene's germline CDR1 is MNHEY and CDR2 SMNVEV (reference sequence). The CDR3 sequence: CASSSGYYEQYF. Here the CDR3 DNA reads TGTGCCAGCAGCTCAGGCTACTACGAGCAGTACTTC.

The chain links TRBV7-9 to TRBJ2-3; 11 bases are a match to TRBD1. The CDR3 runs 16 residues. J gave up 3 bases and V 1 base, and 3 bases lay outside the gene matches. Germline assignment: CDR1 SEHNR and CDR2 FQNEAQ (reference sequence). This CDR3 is CASSLGDRGFTDTQYF. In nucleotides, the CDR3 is TGTGCCAGCAGCTTAGGGGACAGGGGGTTTACAGATACGCAGTATTTT.

The CDR3 DNA reads as TGCGCCAGCAGCTTCGGACTAGCGGGAGGCCCTAGCACAGATACGCAGTATTTT. Translating it yields CASSFGLAGGPSTDTQYF. J is TRBJ2-3 and V is TRBV5-1; 14 bases agree with TRBD2. The CDR3 runs 18 residues. V gave up 2 bases and J gave up 0 bases; unmatched junction bases: 5. Per germline, CDR1 SGHRS and CDR2 YFSETQ. Full variable domain (remainder filled in from reference TRBV5-1 and TRBJ2-3): KAGVTQTPRYLIKTRGQQVTLSCSPISGHRSVSWYQQTPGQGLQFLFEYFSETQRNKGNFPGRFSGRQFSNSRSEMNVSTLELGDSALYLCASSFGLAGGPSTDTQYFGPGTRLTVL.

As DNA, the CDR3 is TGTGCCAGCAGCTTCCAGGGGCAGACTGAAGCTTTCTTT. It translates to CASSFQGQTEAFF. The chain couples TRBV5-5 to TRBJ1-1, with TRBD1 as a possible D gene (6 bases). V was trimmed by 2 bases and J by 5 bases, leaving 10 bases between them. The CDR3 is 13 amino acids. CDR1 SGHKS and CDR2 YYEKEE come from the germline V gene (reference sequence).

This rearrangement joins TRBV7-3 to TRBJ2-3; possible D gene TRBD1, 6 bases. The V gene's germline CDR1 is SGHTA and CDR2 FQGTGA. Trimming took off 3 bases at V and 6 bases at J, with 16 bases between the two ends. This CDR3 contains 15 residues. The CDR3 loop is CASSLLAGALDTQYF. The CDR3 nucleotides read TGTGCCAGCAGCTTGTTAGCAGGGGCCCTGGATACGCAGTATTTT.

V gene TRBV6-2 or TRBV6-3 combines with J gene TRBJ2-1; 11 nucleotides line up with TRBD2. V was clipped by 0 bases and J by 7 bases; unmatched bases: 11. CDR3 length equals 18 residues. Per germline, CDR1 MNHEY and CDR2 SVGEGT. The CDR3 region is CASSYSGSFSGRANEQFF. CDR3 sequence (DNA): TGTGCCAGCAGTTACTCCGGGTCATTTAGCGGGAGGGCTAATGAGCAGTTCTTC.

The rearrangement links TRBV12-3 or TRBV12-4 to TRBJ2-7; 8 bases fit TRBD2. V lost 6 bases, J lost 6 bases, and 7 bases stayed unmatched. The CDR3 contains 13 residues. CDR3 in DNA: TGTGCCAGCAGGCTAGCGGGTCGTTTCGAGCAGTACTTC. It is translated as CASRLAGRFEQYF.

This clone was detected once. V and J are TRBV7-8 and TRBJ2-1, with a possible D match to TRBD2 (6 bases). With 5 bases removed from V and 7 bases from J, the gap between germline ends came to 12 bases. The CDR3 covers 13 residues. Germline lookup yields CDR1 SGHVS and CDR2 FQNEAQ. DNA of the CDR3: TGTGCCAGCAGCACCCGACTAGTAAATGAGCAGTTCTTC. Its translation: CASSTRLVNEQFF. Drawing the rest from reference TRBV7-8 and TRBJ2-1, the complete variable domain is GAGVSQSPRYKVAKRGQDVALRCDPISGHVSLFWYQQALGQGPEFLTYFQNEAQLDKSGLPSDRFFAERPEGSVSTLKIQRTQQEDSAVYLCASSTRLVNEQFFGPGTRLTVL.

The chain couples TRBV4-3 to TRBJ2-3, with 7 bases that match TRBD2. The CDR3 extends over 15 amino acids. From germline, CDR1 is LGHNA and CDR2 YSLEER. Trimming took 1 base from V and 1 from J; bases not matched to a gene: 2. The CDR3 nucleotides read TGCGCCAGCAGCCAAGCTAGCGGCGGCACAGATACGCAGTATTTT. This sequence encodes CASSQASGGTDTQYF.

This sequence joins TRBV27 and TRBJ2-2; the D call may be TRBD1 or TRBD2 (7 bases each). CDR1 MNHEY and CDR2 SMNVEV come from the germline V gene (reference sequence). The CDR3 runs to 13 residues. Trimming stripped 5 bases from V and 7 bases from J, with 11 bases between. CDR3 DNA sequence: TGTGCCAGCAGTCCAGGGGGGGGCGGGGAGCTGTTTTTT. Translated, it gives CASSPGGGGELFF.

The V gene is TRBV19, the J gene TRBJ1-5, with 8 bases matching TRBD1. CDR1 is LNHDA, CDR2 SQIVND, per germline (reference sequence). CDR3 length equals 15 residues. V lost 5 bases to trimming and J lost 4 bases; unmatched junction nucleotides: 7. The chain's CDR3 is CASSPGTGPNQPQHF. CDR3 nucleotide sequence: TGTGCCAGTAGTCCCGGGACAGGCCCAAATCAGCCCCAGCATTTT.

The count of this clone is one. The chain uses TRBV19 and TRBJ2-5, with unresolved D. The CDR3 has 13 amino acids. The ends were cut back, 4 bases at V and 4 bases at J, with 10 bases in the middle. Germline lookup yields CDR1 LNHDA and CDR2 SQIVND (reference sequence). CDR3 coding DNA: TGTGCCAGTAGTAGGGCTAGTGGAGAGACCCAGTACTTC. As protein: CASSRASGETQYF.

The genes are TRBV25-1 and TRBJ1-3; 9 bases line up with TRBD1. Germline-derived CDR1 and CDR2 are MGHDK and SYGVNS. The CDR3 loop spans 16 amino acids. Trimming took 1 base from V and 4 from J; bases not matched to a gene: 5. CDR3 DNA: TGTGCCAGCAGTGAATTCACAGGGGGCCGAGGAAACACCATATATTTT. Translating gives CASSEFTGGRGNTIYF.

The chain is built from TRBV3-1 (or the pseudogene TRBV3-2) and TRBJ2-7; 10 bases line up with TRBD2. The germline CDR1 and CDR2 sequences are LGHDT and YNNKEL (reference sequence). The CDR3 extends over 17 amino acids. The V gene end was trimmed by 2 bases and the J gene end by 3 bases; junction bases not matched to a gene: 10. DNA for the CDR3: TGTGCCAGCAGCCAATTCACTAGCGGGATCCCTAGCTACGAGCAGTACTTC. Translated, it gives CASSQFTSGIPSYEQYF.

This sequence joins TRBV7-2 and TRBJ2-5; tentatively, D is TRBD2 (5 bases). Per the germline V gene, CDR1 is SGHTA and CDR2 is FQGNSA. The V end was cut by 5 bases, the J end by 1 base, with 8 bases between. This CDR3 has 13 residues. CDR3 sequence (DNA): TGTGCCAGCAGCCCGGGAACCCAAGAGACCCAGTACTTC. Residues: CASSPGTQETQYF. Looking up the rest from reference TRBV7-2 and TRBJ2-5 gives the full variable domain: GAGVSQSPSNKVTEKGKDVELRCDPISGHTALYWYRQSLGQGLEFLIYFQGNSAPDKSGLPSDRFSAERTGGSVSTLTIQRTQQEDSAVYLCASSPGTQETQYFGPGTRLLVL.

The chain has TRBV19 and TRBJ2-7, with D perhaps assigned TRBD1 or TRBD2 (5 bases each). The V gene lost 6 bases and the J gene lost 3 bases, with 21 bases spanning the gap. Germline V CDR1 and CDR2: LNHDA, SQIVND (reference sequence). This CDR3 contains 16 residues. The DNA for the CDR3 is TGTGCCAGTAGCCCCGGCCGTGGGACGGAAAGCTACGAGCAGTACTTC. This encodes CASSPGRGTESYEQYF.

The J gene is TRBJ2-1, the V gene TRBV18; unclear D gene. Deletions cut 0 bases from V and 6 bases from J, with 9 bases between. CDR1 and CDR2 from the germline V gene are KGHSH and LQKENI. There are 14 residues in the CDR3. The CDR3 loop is CASSPPIDGNEQFF. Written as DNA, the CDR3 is TGTGCCAGCTCACCACCGATAGATGGCAATGAGCAGTTCTTC.

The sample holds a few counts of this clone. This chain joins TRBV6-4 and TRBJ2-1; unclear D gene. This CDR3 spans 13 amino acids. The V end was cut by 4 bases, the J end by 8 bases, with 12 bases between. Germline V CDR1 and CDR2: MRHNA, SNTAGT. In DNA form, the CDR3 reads TGTGCCAGCAGTGTGGGCGATAACCATGAGCAGTTCTTC. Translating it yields CASSVGDNHEQFF.